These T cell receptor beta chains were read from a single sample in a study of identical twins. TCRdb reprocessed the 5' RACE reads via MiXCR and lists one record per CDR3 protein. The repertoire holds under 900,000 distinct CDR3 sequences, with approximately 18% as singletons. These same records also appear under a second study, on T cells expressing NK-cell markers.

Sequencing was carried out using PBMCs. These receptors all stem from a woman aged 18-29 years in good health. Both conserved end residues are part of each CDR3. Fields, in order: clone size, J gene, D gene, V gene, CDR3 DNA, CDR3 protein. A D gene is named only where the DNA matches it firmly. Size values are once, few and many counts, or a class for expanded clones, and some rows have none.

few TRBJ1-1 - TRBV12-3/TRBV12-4 TGTGCCAGCAGTTTAAATGATAGGCACACTGAAGCTTTCTTT CASSLNDRHTEAFF
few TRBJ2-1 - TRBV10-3 TGTGCCATCAGTGCGAGGGGGGGCAATGAGCAGTTCTTC CAISARGGNEQFF
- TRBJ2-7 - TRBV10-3 TGTGCCACCGCCGGTAAACGGGAGAACGAGCAGTACTTC CATAGKRENEQYF
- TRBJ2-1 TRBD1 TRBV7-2 TGTGCCAGCAGGATCGGGACAGGGGGTCACAATGAGCAGTTCTTC CASRIGTGGHNEQFF
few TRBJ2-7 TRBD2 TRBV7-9 TGTGCCAGCAGCTATAGCGGGGATCACTACGAGCAGTACTTC CASSYSGDHYEQYF
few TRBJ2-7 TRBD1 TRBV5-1 TGCGCCAGCAGCCCCGACAGGGGGGGGACCTACGAGCAGTACTTC CASSPDRGGTYEQYF
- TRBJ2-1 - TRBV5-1 TGCGCCAGCAGCTTGGGACCCCTGGTTCTGATGCAGTTCTTC CASSLGPLVLMQFF
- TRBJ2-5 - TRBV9 TGTGCCAGCAGCGTAGGGCCAGAAGGAGGAGAGACCCAGTACTTC CASSVGPEGGETQYF
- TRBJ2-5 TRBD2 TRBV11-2 TGTGCCAGCAGCCAAGAACTAGCGGGAGTGTCAGAGACCCAGTACTTC CASSQELAGVSETQYF
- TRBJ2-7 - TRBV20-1 TGCAGTGCTAGCTCGGGCAACTCCTACGAGCAGTACTTC CSASSGNSYEQYF
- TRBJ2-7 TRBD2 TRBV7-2 TGTGCCAGCAGCTTACTGGGGGGGGGGACCTCCTACGAGCAGTACTTC CASSLLGGGTSYEQYF
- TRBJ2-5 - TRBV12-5 TGTGCTAGTGCTCGAGGGGGGGAGACCCAGTACTTC CASARGGETQYF
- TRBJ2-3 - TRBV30 TGTGCCTGGGACGGGGGCACAGATACGCAGTATTTT CAWDGGTDTQYF
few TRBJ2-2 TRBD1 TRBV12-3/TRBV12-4 TGTGCCAGCAGGAAGACAGGGGGAGCGACCGGGGAGCTGTTTTTT CASRKTGGATGELFF
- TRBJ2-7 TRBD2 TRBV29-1 TGCAGCGTTGAAGGGGGTGGGCTAGCGGGGGGCTCCTACGAGCAGTACTTC CSVEGGGLAGGSYEQYF
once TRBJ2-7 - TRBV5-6 TGTGCCAGCAGCCGACTGACCGAGACCTCCTACGAGCAGTACTTC CASSRLTETSYEQYF
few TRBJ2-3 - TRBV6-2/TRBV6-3 TGTGCCAGCAGTTCTCCCTCGACAGAAGATACGCAGTATTTT CASSSPSTEDTQYF